These 10 T cell receptor beta chains came from one sample sequenced in a study of CD8+ T cells in alopecia areata. After isolation, RNA underwent reverse transcription to generate cDNA as the sequencing template. Measured with immunoSEQ multiplex PCR; TCRdb has only the in-frame clones, and not every one. This sample has about 140,000 clones, with about 47% found just once. Sequencing used CD4+ T cells sorted from blood, obtained at week 0. These receptor sequences come from a human donor with alopecia areata.

The rearrangement uses TRBV4-1 and TRBJ2-6, with D possibly TRBD1 on 6 matching bases. The germline V and J ends were trimmed by 1 base and 0 bases, with 16 bases remaining between them. Germline V gives CDR1 MGHRA, CDR2 YSYEKL. This CDR3 is built from 19 residues. The CDR3 region has the DNA TGCGCCAGCAGCCAAGGGGGTGGGGGCCGTCGCTCTGGGGCCAACGTCCTGACTTTC. The encoded protein is CASSQGGGGRRSGANVLTF.

This clone was detected a few times. The rearrangement uses TRBV7-9 and TRBJ2-7; D may be TRBD1 (5 bases). Trimming left V 5 bases short and J 4 bases short, with 9 bases between. Germline V CDR1 and CDR2: SEHNR, FQNEAQ (reference sequence). The CDR3 extends over 12 amino acids. In DNA, the CDR3 is TGTGCCAGCAGCCAAAGGGGATACGAGCAGTACTTC. Its translation: CASSQRGYEQYF.

The J gene is TRBJ2-2, the V gene TRBV29-1, with 10 bases aligning to TRBD1. The CDR3 contains 13 residues. Germline trimming cut 8 bases from V and 4 bases from J; bases unmatched to any gene: 4. The germline gives CDR1 SQVTM, CDR2 ANQGSEA. The CDR3 DNA reads as TGCAGCTCCGGGACAGGGGCCACCGGGGAGCTGTTTTTT. Translated, it gives CSSGTGATGELFF.

This clone was seen once. The chain links TRBV9 to TRBJ2-6; 9 bases align to TRBD1. This CDR3 is 18 amino acids long. V gave up 3 bases and J gave up 0 bases; unmatched junction bases: 7. In germline, CDR1 is SGDLS, CDR2 YYNGEE. The CDR3 bases are TGTGCCAGCAGCGGCGGACAGGGGACGAGCTCTGGGGCCAACGTCCTGACTTTC. Translating gives CASSGGQGTSSGANVLTF.

The chain couples TRBV6-5 to TRBJ1-2; 9 bases agree with TRBD1. The CDR3 is 14 residues long. The V gene's germline CDR1 is MNHEY and CDR2 SVGAGI. V gave up 5 bases and J gave up 5 bases; unmatched junction bases: 6. CDR3: CASSEPGQGYGYTF. The CDR3 DNA is TGTGCCAGCAGTGAGCCGGGACAGGGATATGGCTACACCTTC.

The CDR3 here is CASSFQGYNGYTF. The DNA of the CDR3 is TGTGCCAGCAGCTTCCAGGGTTACAATGGCTACACCTTC. This chain uses TRBV7-2 with TRBJ1-2, with D tentatively TRBD1 (5 bases). Germline V CDR1 and CDR2: SGHTA, FQGNSA. The CDR3 length is 13 residues. With 3 bases removed from V and 6 bases from J, the gap between germline ends came to 11 bases. The full variable domain, completed using reference TRBV7-2 and TRBJ1-2, is GAGVSQSPSNKVTEKGKDVELRCDPISGHTALYWYRQSLGQGLEFLIYFQGNSAPDKSGLPSDRFSAERTGGSVSTLTIQRTQQEDSAVYLCASSFQGYNGYTFGSGTRLTVV.

This rearrangement joins TRBV9 to TRBJ2-4, with 11 bases lining up with TRBD1. The CDR3 contains 15 residues. Trimming removed 0 bases from V and 5 bases from J; junction bases left unmatched: 1. CDR1 is SGDLS, CDR2 YYNGEE, per germline. The chain's CDR3 is CASSVEGQGENIQYF. CDR3 nucleotide sequence: TGTGCCAGCAGCGTAGAGGGACAGGGGGAAAACATTCAGTACTTC.

The rearrangement joins TRBV10-3 to TRBJ2-3, with 12 nucleotides matching TRBD2. V lost 7 bases to trimming and J lost 4 bases; unmatched junction nucleotides: 9. In germline, CDR1 is ENHRY, CDR2 SYGVKD. The CDR3 consists of 16 residues. In DNA form, the CDR3 reads TGTGCCATCAAGCTAGCGGGAGGGCCCTCGTCAGATACGCAGTATTTT. It specifies CAIKLAGGPSSDTQYF.

This clone was counted between two and nine times. The chain is built from TRBV6-5 and TRBJ1-2; TRBD1 is a possible D gene (6 bases). CDR1 is MNHEY and CDR2 is SVGAGI in the germline V gene. Between the trimmed V and J ends, which lost 5 bases and 5 bases, there was a span of 18 bases. CDR3 length: 15 residues. CDR3 region: CASSLTGNFGYGYTF. CDR3 coding DNA: TGTGCCAGCAGTCTCACAGGGAACTTCGGGTATGGCTACACCTTC.

This clone was observed a handful of times. This sequence joins TRBV30 and TRBJ2-7; the match to TRBD1 covers 12 bases. Per germline, CDR1 GTSNPN and CDR2 SVGIG (reference sequence). The CDR3 extends over 16 amino acids. V was pared by 1 base and J by 4 bases, with 8 bases of the junction left unmatched. The CDR3 coding sequence is TGTGCCTGGAGTGCCCGGGACAGGGGGCATCGGTACGAGCAGTACTTC. It yields the protein CAWSARDRGHRYEQYF. The full variable domain, with the rest looked up from reference TRBV30 and TRBJ2-7, is SQTIHQWPATLVQPVGSPLSLECTVEGTSNPNLYWYRQAAGRGLQLLFYSVGIGQISSEVPQNLSASRPQDRQFILSSKKLLLSDSGFYLCAWSARDRGHRYEQYFGPGTRLTVT.